The 8 T cell receptor beta chains in this list originate from one sample, sequenced in a study of T cells in localized non-small cell lung cancer (dated by TCRdb to 2020 to 2021). Libraries were built with the immunoSEQ multiplex PCR assay. TCRdb limited this immuneACCESS table to in-frame rearrangements with V and J called. A share of clones is missing; checked studies link under half to unresolved V genes, and the rest is unexplained. The sample contains fewer than 50,000 clones, 75% to 85% of them found a single time. The ten largest clones capture approximately 8.6% of the sample. The sequences come from PBMCs, collected before any cancer treatment. Receptor source: a man aged 35 to 69 with stage II lung adenocarcinoma.

This sequence joins TRBV19 and TRBJ1-1; possibly TRBD1 for D (5 bases). Germline loops: CDR1 LNHDA, CDR2 SQIVND (reference sequence). V lost 3 bases to trimming and J lost 11 bases, with 13 bases between them. The CDR3 runs to 12 residues. This chain's CDR3 is CASSIGGTPAFF. In nucleotides, the CDR3 is TGTGCCAGTAGTATTGGGGGGACTCCGGCTTTCTTT.

The gene calls are TRBV5-1 and TRBJ2-5; 8 bases match TRBD2. The junction had 8 bases not matched to a gene; V was cut back by 2 bases and J by 5 bases. The CDR3 extends over 15 amino acids. From germline, CDR1 is SGHRS and CDR2 YFSETQ. The chain's CDR3 is CASSLLADKGETQYF. CDR3 nucleotides: TGCGCCAGCAGCTTACTAGCGGACAAGGGGGAGACCCAGTACTTC.

V is TRBV7-2 and J is TRBJ2-3, with no clear D. Germline lookup yields CDR1 SGHTA and CDR2 FQGNSA. This CDR3 region has 12 residues. The V end was cut by 2 bases, the J end by 3 bases, with 3 bases between. CDR3 residues: CASSLKTDTQYF. The DNA for the CDR3 is TGTGCCAGCAGCTTAAAGACAGATACGCAGTATTTT.

The chain carries TRBV14 and TRBJ1-3; 7 nucleotides align to TRBD1. The V and J ends lost 4 bases and 0 bases, in that order; junction bases with no gene match: 3. The CDR3 contains 15 residues. Germline V lookup: CDR1 SGHDN, CDR2 FVKESK. Here the CDR3 DNA reads TGTGCCAGCAGCCTGACAGGGCTCTCTGGAAACACCATATATTTT. This gives the protein CASSLTGLSGNTIYF.

The chain recombines TRBV6-5 with TRBJ1-5; the D gene is possibly TRBD1 (6 bases). Between the trimmed V and J ends, which lost 7 bases and 6 bases, there was a span of 13 bases. Germline V CDR1 and CDR2: MNHEY, SVGAGI. CDR3 length equals 13 residues. CDR3 region: CASNRVSVQPQHF. For the CDR3, the DNA is TGTGCCAGCAACAGGGTGTCCGTTCAGCCCCAGCATTTT.

This rearrangement joins TRBV29-1 to TRBJ1-3; D call uncertain. The germline V gene encodes CDR1 SQVTM and CDR2 ANQGSEA. This CDR3 spans 17 amino acids. Trimming removed 4 bases at V and 0 bases at J, with 19 bases between. The CDR3 is CSVGEIKLISSGNTIYF. The CDR3 coding sequence is TGCAGCGTTGGGGAGATTAAGTTAATAAGCTCTGGAAACACCATATATTTT.

The gene calls are TRBV15 and TRBJ2-1, with 8 bases aligning to TRBD2. CDR1 is LNHNV and CDR2 is YYDKDF in the germline V gene (reference sequence). This CDR3 is built from 17 residues. The ends lost 5 bases at V and 4 bases at J; junction bases unmatched: 13. The chain's CDR3 is CATSGPIRGLVYNEQFF. The CDR3 DNA reads as TGTGCCACCAGCGGACCCATCCGGGGACTAGTTTACAATGAGCAGTTCTTC.

A single count supports this clone. CDR3 nucleotides: TGTGCCAGCAGCTTTCTAGCGGCAGGGAATACTGAAGCTTTCTTT. Protein: CASSFLAAGNTEAFF. The rearrangement joins TRBV5-6 to TRBJ1-1; D perhaps matches TRBD1 (5 bases). This CDR3 contains 15 residues. Deletions cut 2 bases from V and 5 bases from J, with 16 bases between. The germline V gene encodes CDR1 SGHDT and CDR2 YYEEEE.